Listed below are T cell receptor beta chains from one sample, sequenced in a study of lymphopenia after photon versus proton radiotherapy. Assay: immunoSEQ multiplex PCR; the TCRdb copy retains only in-frame clones and omits some. The sample has about 24,000 clones, around four fifths seen once. The specimen was peripheral blood, collected from a patient treated with photon-based radiotherapy. The receptors stem from a man aged 40-49 years with gastric cancer. Each CDR3 is given with its conserved first and last residue. A D gene is named only where the DNA matches it firmly. Rows may omit the clone size; those that give it use once, few, many or a size class.

J,length,V,size,D,DNA,CDR3
TRBJ2-1,16,TRBV2,NA,TRBD2,TGTGCCAGCAGCCCTGGGTACGATAGCGGGGCCGGCGGGCAGTTCTTC,CASSPGYDSGAGGQFF
TRBJ1-4,17,TRBV7-9,NA,TRBD1,TGTGCCAGCAGCTCATGGACAGGGAAAGCAACTAATGAAAAACTGTTTTTT,CASSSWTGKATNEKLFF
TRBJ2-7,17,TRBV19,NA,TRBD2,TGTGCCAGTAGTATAGATCCAGCGGGGGGGTTCCGGGGCGAGCAGTACTTC,CASSIDPAGGFRGEQYF
TRBJ2-3,14,TRBV21-1,NA,NA,TGTGCCAGCAGGAAGGGGGCTTTAGGAGATACGCAGTATTTT,CASRKGALGDTQYF
TRBJ1-2,14,TRBV6-5,once,NA,TGTGCCAGCAGTTACTCGGGAGGCAACTATGGCTACACCTTC,CASSYSGGNYGYTF
TRBJ2-3,16,TRBV5-1,NA,TRBD2,TGCGCCAGCAGCTTGGATAGCGGGGGGGCCACAGATACGCAGTATTTT,CASSLDSGGATDTQYF
TRBJ1-3,17,TRBV7-9,few,NA,TGTGCCAGCAGCTTATACTTCTCGGCCGACTCTGGAAACACCATATATTTT,CASSLYFSADSGNTIYF
TRBJ1-1,16,TRBV19,NA,TRBD1,TGTGCCAGTAGTATGCCCCCGACAGGGACAAACACTGAAGCTTTCTTT,CASSMPPTGTNTEAFF
TRBJ2-3,13,TRBV7-3,NA,NA,TGTGCCAGCAGCTGGGACGACGCAGATACGCAGTATTTT,CASSWDDADTQYF
TRBJ1-1,15,TRBV19,NA,NA,TGTGCCAGTAGTAGCCCCGTCTTAGGGAACACTGAAGCTTTCTTT,CASSSPVLGNTEAFF
TRBJ1-6,18,TRBV5-5,NA,NA,TGTGCCAGCAGCTTTGGAGGGACCCCGAGCTCCTATAATTCACCCCTCCACTTT,CASSFGGTPSSYNSPLHF
TRBJ1-1,13,TRBV2,NA,NA,TGTGCCAGCAGTAGTAGGATGAACACTGAAGCTTTCTTT,CASSSRMNTEAFF
TRBJ1-1,16,TRBV7-2,NA,NA,TGTGCCAGCAGCCCAGCCCTAGGGCAGGAGAACACTGAAGCTTTCTTT,CASSPALGQENTEAFF
TRBJ1-2,13,TRBV29-1,NA,TRBD1,TGCAGCGCCCGGACAGGGGACACCTATGGCTACACCTTC,CSARTGDTYGYTF